This T cell receptor beta chain was sequenced during a study of shared clonotypes between healthy human individuals. Germline V gene sequence: CDR1 SGHVS, CDR2 FNYEAQ. The CDR3 has 15 residues. V lost 5 bases and J lost 7, with 17 bases in between. Every contributor of samples was a Caucasian grown-up residing in Nashville, Tennessee. Memory CD4+ cells were the fraction left after CD45RA+ naive selection. Assay used: immunoSEQ multiplex PCR; TCRdb lists only in-frame clones, some missing. The sample lists roughly 2.6 million clones, just over 90% occurring once. This sequence was found in a man aged 18-30 years in good health. V usage is TRBV7-6 and J usage is TRBJ1-4; D perhaps matches TRBD1 (6 bases). Sequences were obtained from naive CD4+ T cells sorted from blood. Documented subset: CD45RA+ positively selected. The CDR3 here is CASSPGGGGGEKLFF. CDR3 nucleotide sequence: TGTGCCAGCAGCCCCGGTGGAGGGGGGGGTGAAAAACTGTTTTTT.